This T cell receptor beta chain was recorded in a study of OX40 agonist ivuxolimab in advanced cancers. Here immunoSEQ multiplex PCR was the method, and the copy in TCRdb shows in-frame clones only, minus some. The repertoire includes over 50,000 clones, less than 85% of them detected once, and around 0.52% sits in the top ten. The CDR3 spans 14 residues. V lost 7 bases to trimming and J lost 2 bases, with 16 bases between them. Per germline, CDR1 SGHTS and CDR2 YDEGEE. The chain couples TRBV5-8 to TRBJ2-7, with D possibly matching TRBD1 (5 bases). The sample consisted of CD4+ or CD8+ T cells sorted from blood, taken in a trial of the OX40 agonist ivuxolimab. This TCR came from an adult with an advanced solid tumor such as melanoma, head and neck, liver or kidney cancer. The CDR3 loop reads CASPPRRTTYEQYF. In DNA form, the CDR3 reads TGTGCCAGCCCCCCACGGCGGACAACCTACGAGCAGTACTTC.